This is a list of T cell receptor beta chains from one sample in a study of T cell clusters in autoimmune cytopenias. From its re-call of the multiplex PCR reads, TCRdb lists each CDR3 protein once, without DNA. The sample is made up of approximately 10,000 distinct CDR3 sequences, and the top ten hold about a tenth of it. The sequenced material came from peripheral blood. Receptors originate from a human donor with an autoimmune cytopenia or autoimmune hepatitis (not recorded which). Each CDR3 is given with its conserved first and last residue. Clone size, where shown, is once, few, many, or a class for clones that have expanded.

>TRBJ2-1|.|TRBV12-3/TRBV12-4
CASRQTLAGGHNEQFF
>TRBJ2-3|.|TRBV7-2
CASTLGEGDTQYF
>TRBJ1-5|.|TRBV6-6
CASSYSDNQPQHF
>TRBJ1-2|.|TRBV12-3/TRBV12-4
CASSPDRFGGYTF
>TRBJ1-5|.|TRBV7-6
CASSFDRDQPQHF
>TRBJ2-2|.|TRBV19
CASSMAGLNTGELFF
>TRBJ1-1|.|TRBV6-5
CASSYSSGGSSNTEAFF
>TRBJ1-2|.|TRBV12-3/TRBV12-4
CASSLQGVHGYTF
>TRBJ2-3|medium-sized|TRBV7-2
CASSSYNQFRRTDTQYF
>TRBJ1-4|medium-sized|TRBV19
CASSIRGTLRDEKLFF
>TRBJ1-2|.|TRBV6-2/TRBV6-3
CASSYSRPVANYGYTF
>TRBJ1-5|medium-sized|TRBV19
CASSMVRDQPQHF
>TRBJ2-2|medium-sized|TRBV6-5
CASSYGRGELFF
>TRBJ1-6|medium-sized|TRBV6-2/TRBV6-3
CASSYGTSSPLHF
>TRBJ2-3|medium-sized|TRBV29-1
CSVAEGAGDTQYF
>TRBJ2-7|.|TRBV5-6
CASSYLAGGTYEQYF
>TRBJ1-2|.|TRBV6-1
CASTLNRDRVGGYTF
>TRBJ2-1|.|TRBV7-9
CASSPPSGGDEQFF
>TRBJ2-7|medium-sized|TRBV20-1
CSASPRDRDYEQYF
>TRBJ1-6|.|TRBV6-1
CATKTDHSYNSPLHF
>TRBJ2-7|medium-sized|TRBV12-3/TRBV12-4
CASSLQGDYEQYF
>TRBJ2-1|medium-sized|TRBV27
CASGNRGYYNEQFF
>TRBJ1-1|.|TRBV13
CASSPEDGLPEAFF
>TRBJ1-1|.|TRBV12-5
CASGPPPGHKNTEAFF
>TRBJ2-7|medium-sized|TRBV6-2/TRBV6-3
CASSSADTTYEQYF
>TRBJ1-2|medium-sized|TRBV6-5
CASRPTGGRRGYTF
>TRBJ2-1|.|TRBV5-6
CASTIPPGEQFF
>TRBJ1-1|.|TRBV6-1
CASSYSRRGTEAFF
>TRBJ2-1|.|TRBV10-2
CAINPSGGRGEQFF
>TRBJ2-5|.|TRBV12-3/TRBV12-4
CASTYGLAGGPGETQYF
>TRBJ2-5|.|TRBV10-3
CAISDLDRGQRETQYF
>TRBJ2-7|.|TRBV6-5
CASSYRPGGSEQYF
>TRBJ1-4|.|TRBV7-9
CASSLDLNHKGEKLFF
>TRBJ1-2|.|TRBV5-4
CASSLQAGSGHGYTF
>TRBJ1-2|.|TRBV19
CASSAGPRAGYGYTF
>TRBJ2-7|medium-sized|TRBV6-5
CASSDLGRGQPYEQYF
>TRBJ1-4|medium-sized|TRBV18
CASSPRRQGGHEKLFF
>TRBJ2-1|.|TRBV5-1
CASSLEVALNEQFF
>TRBJ2-1|.|TRBV20-1
CSASLRGSYNEQFF
>TRBJ2-1|.|TRBV4-3
CASSQDQLAHVEQFF
>TRBJ2-2|.|TRBV7-2
CASSLLAGGLTGELFF
>TRBJ1-5|.|TRBV6-6
CANSFQGSGQPQHF
>TRBJ1-4|.|TRBV15
CATSRGDFNEKLFF
>TRBJ1-2|.|TRBV6-5
CASSYRADNYGYTF
>TRBJ1-2|.|TRBV19
CASSPSSSDSPYGYTF
>TRBJ2-1|.|TRBV2
CASSAGANEQFF
>TRBJ2-2|medium-sized|TRBV18
CASSLTRNTGELFF
>TRBJ1-2|medium-sized|TRBV6-5
CASSYTRGGGYTF
>TRBJ1-3|.|TRBV20-1
CSSLEQGEGNTIYF
>TRBJ2-3|medium-sized|TRBV19
CASTSLTKSTDTQYF
>TRBJ2-7|.|TRBV10-2
CASKGRSSYEQYF
>TRBJ1-1|.|TRBV12-3/TRBV12-4
CASSLAGSRTEAFF
>TRBJ2-7|medium-sized|TRBV6-2/TRBV6-3
CASSYRDTYEQYF